This passage covers 32 T cell receptor beta chains from one sample sequenced in a study of blood T cells in healthy people across ages. Sample-barcoded 5' priming and a J-beta primer mix drove a second PCR of about 6 to 12 cycles. TCRdb independently ran MiXCR on the 5' RACE reads; one entry per CDR3 protein. There are around 1.1 million distinct CDR3 sequences in the sample; roughly two fifths occur only once, and under 15% lies in the top ten. What was sequenced was blood. Receptors originate from a man aged 18 to 29 in good health.

This clonotype was counted only a few times. The rearrangement uses TRBV4-3 and TRBJ1-2; 11 bases agree with TRBD1. Germline V gene lookup returns CDR1 LGHNA and CDR2 YSLEER. This CDR3 has 16 amino acids. With V trimmed by 1 base and J by 3 bases, 4 bases remained unmatched. Here the CDR3 reads CASSQGTGGTHYGYTF. The CDR3 bases are TGCGCCAGCAGCCAAGGGACAGGGGGCACTCACTATGGCTACACCTTC.

The gene calls are TRBV6-4 and TRBJ1-1; D is undetermined. V lost 4 bases and J lost 6, with 12 bases in between. The CDR3 spans 13 residues. Germline V gene data show CDR1 as MRHNA and CDR2 as SNTAGT. CDR3 in amino acids: CASSATDSAEAFF. DNA for the CDR3: TGTGCCAGCAGTGCGACCGATAGCGCTGAAGCTTTCTTT.

In its sample, this clonotype was seen a few times. The chain joins TRBV10-3 to TRBJ2-5; the D gene is possibly TRBD2 (5 bases). This CDR3 has 14 amino acids. V gave up 4 bases and J gave up 4 bases, with 13 bases separating them. CDR1 and CDR2 from the germline V gene are ENHRY and SYGVKD. The CDR3 bases are TGTGCCATCAGTGCGGTTTCTAGCAGAGAGACCCAGTACTTC. It specifies CAISAVSSRETQYF.

This clonotype was seen at least ten times. The chain employs TRBV7-3 and TRBJ1-2; D unresolved. Per the germline V gene, CDR1 is SGHTA and CDR2 is FQGTGA. The CDR3 length is 13 residues. Between the trimmed V and J ends, which lost 6 bases and 1 base, there was a span of 9 bases. In nucleotides, the CDR3 is TGTGCCAGCAGTGAGGGAGTTAACTATGGCTACACCTTC. Its translation is CASSEGVNYGYTF.

V is TRBV6-1 and J is TRBJ2-7; TRBD1 aligns across 8 bases. The J segment lost 1 base and the V segment lost 3 bases, leaving 8 bases of the junction unmatched. The CDR3 extends over 16 amino acids. Germline V CDR1 and CDR2: MNHNS, SASEGT. CDR3 sequence: CASSEKDRAHSYEQYF. The CDR3, as DNA: TGTGCCAGCAGTGAGAAGGACAGGGCCCATTCCTACGAGCAGTACTTC.

In this sample, this clonotype turned up many times. The chain carries TRBV3-1 and TRBJ2-5; no clear D gene. Germline V gene lookup returns CDR1 LGHDT and CDR2 YNNKEL (reference sequence). Trimming shortened V by 1 base and J by 1 base, and 1 base separated the two germline ends. The length of the CDR3 is 12 residues. CDR3 sequence (DNA): TGTGCCAGCAGCCAAGTCCAAGAGACCCAGTACTTC. Amino acid sequence: CASSQVQETQYF.

The chain is built from TRBV4-2 and TRBJ1-4; weak D call: TRBD1 (5 bases). Germline CDR1 and CDR2: LGHNA and YNFKEQ. The CDR3 extends over 15 amino acids. Trimming removed 1 base at V and 4 bases at J, with 10 bases between. The CDR3 DNA follows: TGTGCCAGCAGCCAAGTTGCGACAGTTAATGAAAAACTGTTTTTT. It translates to CASSQVATVNEKLFF.

This clonotype was picked up a small number of times. V gene TRBV14 combines with J gene TRBJ1-2; D might be TRBD1 (6 bases). Trimming shortened V by 1 base and J by 4 bases, and 10 bases separated the two germline ends. This CDR3 comprises 14 residues. Germline V CDR1 and CDR2: SGHDN, FVKESK. The CDR3 DNA sequence: TGTGCCAGCAGCCAAGCACAGGGCGCCTATGGCTACACCTTC. This sequence encodes CASSQAQGAYGYTF.

This rearrangement joins TRBV28 to TRBJ1-5; D is unresolved. Germline V CDR1 and CDR2: MDHEN, SYDVKM. V was cut by 5 bases and J by 3 bases, with 17 bases left in between. The length of the CDR3 is 16 residues. The CDR3 here is CASSTATGKNNQPQHF. CDR3 bases: TGTGCCAGCAGTACCGCGACCGGGAAAAACAATCAGCCCCAGCATTTT.

This clonotype was seen repeatedly, ten times or more. V and J are TRBV7-2 and TRBJ1-1, with 8 nucleotides matching TRBD1. Per germline, CDR1 SGHTA and CDR2 FQGNSA. CDR3 length: 14 residues. V shed 4 bases and J 1 base; nucleotides not matched to a gene: 2. This CDR3 is CASSSDRGNTEAFF. The CDR3 nucleotides are TGTGCCAGCAGCTCCGACAGGGGGAACACTGAAGCTTTCTTT.

The chain uses TRBV27 and TRBJ1-1; weak D call: TRBD1 (5 bases). The V end was cut by 5 bases, the J end by 1 base, with 14 bases between. In germline, CDR1 is MNHEY, CDR2 SMNVEV (reference sequence). The CDR3 consists of 15 residues. The CDR3 coding sequence is TGTGCCAGCAGTCCCCGGATGGGGCCGAACACTGAAGCTTTCTTT. Translated: CASSPRMGPNTEAFF.

The DNA of the CDR3 is TGTGCCAGCAGCTTAGATCCGCAGGGTTTTTCGGGCTATGGCTACACCTTC. Translation: CASSLDPQGFSGYGYTF. This chain joins TRBV7-9 and TRBJ1-2, with a possible D match to TRBD1 (5 bases). V dropped 1 base and J dropped 4 bases, with 19 bases sitting between them. The V gene's germline CDR1 is SEHNR and CDR2 FQNEAQ (reference sequence). This CDR3 has 17 residues.

The chain uses TRBV19 and TRBJ1-5, with 9 positions matching TRBD1. V dropped 5 bases and J dropped 6; count of bases not matched to a gene: 8. The CDR3 is made up of 15 amino acids. Germline loops: CDR1 LNHDA, CDR2 SQIVND (reference sequence). CDR3 sequence reads: CASSPLGQGSQPQHF. The CDR3 DNA sequence: TGTGCCAGTAGTCCTTTGGGACAGGGTTCTCAGCCCCAGCATTTT.

V is TRBV28 and J is TRBJ1-2; 8 positions agree with TRBD1. In germline, CDR1 is MDHEN, CDR2 SYDVKM. The CDR3 length is 14 residues. The J segment lost 8 bases and the V segment lost 5 bases, leaving 10 bases of the junction unmatched. The CDR3 region is CASSRDRGLGGYTF. Here the CDR3 DNA reads TGTGCCAGCAGTAGAGACAGGGGTCTAGGAGGCTACACCTTC.

The chain links TRBV7-9 to TRBJ2-5, with 8 bases aligning to TRBD1. CDR1 and CDR2 from the germline V gene are SEHNR and FQNEAQ (reference sequence). The CDR3 covers 16 residues. The trim removed 5 bases at V and 2 bases at J, leaving 10 bases unmatched. CDR3 loop: CASSSTDRGVQETQYF. In DNA, the CDR3 is TGTGCCAGCAGCAGCACCGACAGGGGAGTTCAAGAGACCCAGTACTTC.

This clonotype was observed a few times. The V and J genes are TRBV27 and TRBJ1-6; D is unresolved. The CDR3 is made up of 16 amino acids. V lost 4 bases and J 3 bases, leaving 13 bases between the germline ends. Germline loops: CDR1 MNHEY, CDR2 SMNVEV (reference sequence). CDR3 residues: CASSSPRPRYNSPLHF. CDR3 DNA: TGTGCCAGCAGTTCGCCCCGACCGCGCTATAATTCACCCCTCCACTTT.

This sequence joins TRBV6-1 and TRBJ2-4; either TRBD1 or TRBD2 may supply D (7 bases each). Germline V gene data show CDR1 as MNHNS and CDR2 as SASEGT. This CDR3 is 17 amino acids long. The ends were cut back, 4 bases at V and 2 bases at J, with 18 bases in the middle. The chain's CDR3 is CASSAPTGEGSKNIQYF. CDR3 nucleotide sequence: TGTGCCAGCAGTGCCCCAACAGGGGAGGGATCCAAAAACATTCAGTACTTC.

This rearrangement joins TRBV28 to TRBJ1-5, with D possibly matching TRBD1 (6 bases). The ends were cut back, 3 bases at V and 6 bases at J, with 12 bases in the middle. The CDR3 consists of 14 residues. The V gene's germline CDR1 is MDHEN and CDR2 SYDVKM. This CDR3 is CASSFEGGFQPQHF. DNA for the CDR3: TGTGCCAGCAGTTTTGAAGGGGGTTTTCAGCCCCAGCATTTT.

A few counts support this clonotype. The chain uses TRBV20-1 and TRBJ2-1; no reliable D call. V was clipped by 3 bases and J by 8 bases, with 11 bases between them. Germline CDR1 reads DFQATT; CDR2 reads SNEGSKA (reference sequence). This CDR3 comprises 12 residues. CDR3 loop: CSARINIDEQFF. CDR3 DNA sequence: TGCAGTGCTAGGATTAACATCGATGAGCAGTTCTTC.

This clonotype was observed a few times. The gene calls are TRBV4-2 and TRBJ2-7; 9 nucleotides match TRBD1. Unmatched junction bases numbered 6, after V lost 5 bases and J lost 1 base. This CDR3 region has 15 residues. Germline V CDR1 and CDR2: LGHNA, YNFKEQ. CDR3 protein: CASSNGQGPSYEQYF. The CDR3 DNA reads TGTGCCAGCAGCAATGGACAGGGGCCATCCTACGAGCAGTACTTC.

The chain couples TRBV20-1 to TRBJ1-6; TRBD1 matches 7 bases. The CDR3 spans 18 residues. The trim removed 6 bases at V and 7 bases at J, leaving 21 bases unmatched. Germline assignment: CDR1 DFQATT and CDR2 SNEGSKA (reference sequence). As DNA, the CDR3 is TGCAGTGCGCAACAGGGGAATTGGGTCCCGATAAGCAATTCACCCCTCCACTTT. Its translation: CSAQQGNWVPISNSPLHF.

The J gene is TRBJ1-2, the V gene TRBV29-1, with a tentative D call TRBD1 (6 bases). Germline V gene data show CDR1 as SQVTM and CDR2 as ANQGSEA. With 3 bases removed from V and 3 bases from J, the gap between germline ends came to 17 bases. The CDR3 covers 15 residues. The chain's CDR3 is CSVEAGGAHHYGYTF. CDR3 nucleotide sequence: TGCAGCGTTGAGGCGGGGGGGGCGCATCACTATGGCTACACCTTC.

In its sample, this clonotype was seen many times. The V and J genes are TRBV9 and TRBJ1-2; tentative D call: TRBD1 (5 bases). V was clipped by 0 bases and J by 6 bases, with 9 bases between them. Per germline, CDR1 SGDLS and CDR2 YYNGEE. The CDR3 contains 13 residues. Here the CDR3 DNA reads TGTGCCAGCAGCGTAGCAGGGCTGGATGGCTACACCTTC. Its protein is CASSVAGLDGYTF.

This clonotype was seen more than once but under ten times. V and J are TRBV5-6 and TRBJ2-1, with D possibly matching TRBD1 (6 bases). This CDR3 spans 14 amino acids. The germline CDR1 and CDR2 sequences are SGHDT and YYEEEE. V was cut by 2 bases and J by 3 bases, with 9 bases left in between. The CDR3 region is CASSLGQYYNEQFF. The CDR3 bases are TGTGCCAGCAGCTTAGGACAGTACTACAATGAGCAGTTCTTC.

This clonotype has just a few counts. The CDR3 protein is CASSYDGGRDAYGYTF. CDR3 coding DNA: TGTGCCAGCAGTTACGATGGAGGCAGGGACGCCTATGGCTACACCTTC. The rearrangement joins TRBV6-5 to TRBJ1-2; tentative D call: TRBD1 (5 bases). Trimming took 2 bases from V and 4 from J, leaving 17 bases between them. Germline lookup yields CDR1 MNHEY and CDR2 SVGAGI. The CDR3 sequence is 16 residues long.

The chain combines TRBV4-3 with TRBJ2-1, with D unclear. V was shortened by 0 bases and J by 7 bases, with 13 bases between the two germline ends. The germline CDR1 and CDR2 sequences are LGHNA and YSLEER. This CDR3 region has 15 residues. The CDR3 region is CASSQDLGNLNEQFF. Here the CDR3 DNA reads TGCGCCAGCAGCCAAGATTTGGGCAACCTAAATGAGCAGTTCTTC.

The chain joins TRBV14 to TRBJ2-3; D uncertain. The CDR3 loop spans 12 amino acids. The V and J ends lost 0 bases and 9 bases respectively, with 7 bases between them. Per germline, CDR1 SGHDN and CDR2 FVKESK. Written as DNA, the CDR3 is TGTGCCAGCAGCCAAGATTTCAGGACGCAGTATTTT. Translated: CASSQDFRTQYF.

This clonotype was recorded a few times. This chain links TRBV7-9 with TRBJ1-2; D ambiguous. CDR3 size: 13 residues. In germline, CDR1 is SEHNR, CDR2 FQNEAQ (reference sequence). V dropped 2 bases and J dropped 5 bases, with 9 bases sitting between them. In DNA form, the CDR3 reads TGTGCCAGCAGCTTAATCCCCCGGTATGGCTACACCTTC. It encodes CASSLIPRYGYTF. The entire variable domain, with the rest obtained from reference TRBV7-9 and TRBJ1-2, is as follows: DTGVSQNPRHKITKRGQNVTFRCDPISEHNRLYWYRQTLGQGPEFLTYFQNEAQLEKSRLLSDRFSAERPKGSFSTLEIQRTEQGDSAMYLCASSLIPRYGYTFGSGTRLTVV.

The chain links TRBV6-2 or TRBV6-3 to TRBJ1-2, with D possibly matching TRBD1 (6 bases). V dropped 2 bases and J dropped 5 bases, with 12 bases sitting between them. The CDR3 spans 14 residues. CDR1 is MNHEY, CDR2 SVGEGT, per germline. Here the CDR3 reads CASSYPGAIYGYTF. In DNA form, the CDR3 reads TGTGCCAGCAGTTACCCAGGGGCGATTTATGGCTACACCTTC.

The chain combines TRBV27 with TRBJ1-1; D may be TRBD1 (5 bases). Germline CDR1 MNHEY, CDR2 SMNVEV (reference sequence). CDR3 size: 15 residues. V lost 3 bases and J lost 0, with 11 bases in between. The DNA for the CDR3 is TGTGCCAGCAGTTTCGCAGGGCGAATGAACACTGAAGCTTTCTTT. It encodes CASSFAGRMNTEAFF.

This chain links TRBV7-8 with TRBJ2-7; 7 bases fit TRBD2. Germline V CDR1 and CDR2: SGHVS, FQNEAQ. After removal of 5 bases from V and 3 bases from J, the junction contained 19 bases not matched to a gene. This CDR3 has 18 amino acids. This chain's CDR3 is CASSRRRGMTSRFYEQYF. In DNA, the CDR3 is TGTGCCAGCAGCCGCAGACGCGGTATGACTAGCAGATTCTACGAGCAGTACTTC.

This rearrangement joins TRBV7-2 to TRBJ2-3; D tentatively reads TRBD1 or TRBD2 (7 bases each). Trimming shortened V by 7 bases and J by 2 bases, and 19 bases separated the two germline ends. The CDR3 sequence is 16 residues long. CDR1 and CDR2 from the germline V gene are SGHTA and FQGNSA. CDR3 amino acids: CASNPPGGGYTDTQYF. In DNA form, the CDR3 reads TGTGCCAGCAACCCCCCAGGGGGGGGTTACACAGATACGCAGTATTTT.